This TCR beta chain was observed in a study of T cells in localized non-small cell lung cancer. Profiling relied on immunoSEQ multiplex PCR, and the TCRdb table lists in-frame clones only, not all of them. The table has some 4,000 clones, around 30% seen once. This clone is classed as medium-sized. The germline CDR1 and CDR2 sequences are MNHGY and SAAAGT. Trimming stripped 7 bases from V and 6 bases from J, with 34 bases between. This CDR3 contains 20 residues. The TCR originated in a man aged 40-75 years with stage II lung adenocarcinoma. This chain connects TRBV6-8 to TRBJ1-5; D unresolved. This specimen consisted of lung tumor tissue, obtained before any cancer treatment. CDR3 DNA: TGTGCCAGCATCTTTAATCAAAGGTGTATGTTGACCCAGCAGAGTCAGCCCCAGCATTTT. The encoded protein is CASIFNQRCMLTQQSQPQHF.